This T cell receptor (beta chain) was retrieved from a study of blood T cell repertoires in COVID-19. As for the study in general: Donors in the United States, Italy and Spain gave samples during acute or convalescent COVID-19.

Here immunoSEQ multiplex PCR was the method, and the copy in TCRdb shows in-frame clones only, minus some. This sample has 150,000 to 200,000 clones, with roughly 87% found just once. V lost 3 bases and J lost 6; bases outside the gene matches: 4. Germline CDR1 is SGDLS and CDR2 is YYNGEE. The length of the CDR3 is 14 residues. The sample was peripheral blood. The receptor's source is a woman aged 55-70 years who had recovered from COVID-19. The rearrangement uses TRBV9 and TRBJ2-2; TRBD1 agrees at 8 bases. The chain's CDR3 is CASSADRGAGELFF. The CDR3, as DNA: TGTGCCAGCAGCGCAGACAGGGGTGCCGGGGAGCTGTTTTTT.